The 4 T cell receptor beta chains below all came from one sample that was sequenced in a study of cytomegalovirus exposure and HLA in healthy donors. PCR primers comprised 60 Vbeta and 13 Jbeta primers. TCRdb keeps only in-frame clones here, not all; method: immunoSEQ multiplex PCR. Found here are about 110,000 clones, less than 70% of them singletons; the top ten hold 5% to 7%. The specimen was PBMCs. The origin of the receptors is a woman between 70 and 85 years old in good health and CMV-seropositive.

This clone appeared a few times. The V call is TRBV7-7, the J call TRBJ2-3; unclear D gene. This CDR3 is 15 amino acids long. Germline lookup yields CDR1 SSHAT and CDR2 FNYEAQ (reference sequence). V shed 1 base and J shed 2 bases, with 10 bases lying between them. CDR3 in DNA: TGTGCCAGCAGCTTAGGTGGGCCTATCACAGATACGCAGTATTTT. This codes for CASSLGGPITDTQYF.

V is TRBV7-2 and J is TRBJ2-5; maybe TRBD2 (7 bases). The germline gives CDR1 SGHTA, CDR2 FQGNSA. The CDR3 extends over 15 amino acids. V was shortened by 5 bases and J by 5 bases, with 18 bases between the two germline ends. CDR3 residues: CASSPRRGGGETQYF. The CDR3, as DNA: TGTGCCAGCAGCCCACGTCGAGGGGGAGGGGAGACCCAGTACTTC.

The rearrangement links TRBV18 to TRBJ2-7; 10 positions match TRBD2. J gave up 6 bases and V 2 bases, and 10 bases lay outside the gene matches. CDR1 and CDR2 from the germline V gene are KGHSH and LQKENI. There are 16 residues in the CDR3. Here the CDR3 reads CASSPVSSGGASEQYF. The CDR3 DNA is TGTGCCAGCTCACCAGTCTCAAGCGGGGGGGCCAGCGAGCAGTACTTC.

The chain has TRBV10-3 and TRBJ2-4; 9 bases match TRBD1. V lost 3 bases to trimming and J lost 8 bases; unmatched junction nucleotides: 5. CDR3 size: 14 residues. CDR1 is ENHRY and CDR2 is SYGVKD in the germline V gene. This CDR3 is CAISESRDRDIQYF. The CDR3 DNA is TGTGCCATCAGTGAAAGCCGGGACAGGGACATTCAGTACTTC.